This T cell receptor beta chain is drawn from a study of T cell responses to AZD1222 COVID-19 vaccine. Study-level findings and limits: The study identified only five to seven AZD1222 recipients as seropositive at baseline. After two AZD1222 doses, spike-specific TCR breadth and depth rose versus day 0. Among vaccine-associated CD4 TCRs, coverage spanned spike, with dominance at 160-218 and 743-854. No repertoire was sampled before or during the peak T cell response, only after it.

Concerning this clone: Its antigen is unknown.

Sequenced by immunoSEQ multiplex PCR; TCRdb stores in-frame clones only, minus some. The repertoire includes tens of thousands of clones, 90% of them detected once, and approximately 3.2% sits in the top ten. The CDR3 is 13 residues long. V was clipped by 7 bases and J by 5 bases; unmatched bases: 7. Germline V gene data show CDR1 as MNHNY and CDR2 as SVGAGI (reference sequence). Source: peripheral blood, taken 28 days after the second AZD1222 dose. The chain employs TRBV6-6 and TRBJ1-2, with 7 bases fitting TRBD1. The TCR was taken from an adult who received the AZD1222 COVID-19 vaccine. The CDR3 spells CASTLRDSYGYTF. CDR3 sequence (DNA): TGTGCCAGCACCCTAAGGGACAGTTATGGCTACACCTTC.